This is a list of T cell receptor beta chains from one sample in a study of T cells in Graves' hyperthyroidism and ophthalmopathy. TCRdb reprocessed the multiplex PCR reads with MiXCR, giving one entry per CDR3 protein. In the table there are a few hundred thousand distinct CDR3 sequences, more than 15% of which are singletons. The sequencing input was blood. The receptors stem from a woman aged 25-40 years with Graves' ophthalmopathy. The conserved cysteine and the conserved F or W are not part of the CDR3 here. Each record gives: V gene, J gene, clone size, CDR3 protein. Clone size is stated in some rows and not others, as once, few, many or a class when expanded.

v_gene: TRBV24-1
j_gene: TRBJ2-5
abundance: many
CDR3aa: ATSDSAPGQLYQETQY

v_gene: TRBV28
j_gene: TRBJ1-5
abundance: many
CDR3aa: ASSQIHQPQH

v_gene: TRBV11-3
j_gene: TRBJ2-5
abundance: NA
CDR3aa: ASSQGGIY

v_gene: TRBV19
j_gene: TRBJ2-2
abundance: few
CDR3aa: ASTTGQLNTGELF

v_gene: TRBV6-2/TRBV6-3
j_gene: TRBJ2-7
abundance: many
CDR3aa: ASSYLSDRSYEQY

v_gene: TRBV20-1
j_gene: TRBJ2-1
abundance: many
CDR3aa: SANRDQEFYNEQF

v_gene: TRBV18
j_gene: TRBJ2-7
abundance: many
CDR3aa: ASSPSGQGYEQY

v_gene: TRBV6-5
j_gene: TRBJ2-2
abundance: many
CDR3aa: ASSSQGRDTGELF

v_gene: TRBV14
j_gene: TRBJ1-1
abundance: many
CDR3aa: ASSQRHGDMAAF

v_gene: TRBV11-2
j_gene: TRBJ2-1
abundance: many
CDR3aa: ASSFTPADYNEQF

v_gene: TRBV28
j_gene: TRBJ1-4
abundance: many
CDR3aa: ASSLEKLF

v_gene: TRBV7-9
j_gene: TRBJ2-2
abundance: few
CDR3aa: ASSLMEMHTGELF

v_gene: TRBV28
j_gene: TRBJ2-1
abundance: many
CDR3aa: ASSLAVDEQF

v_gene: TRBV5-1
j_gene: TRBJ2-1
abundance: many
CDR3aa: ASKLAGANEQF

v_gene: TRBV20-1
j_gene: TRBJ2-7
abundance: many
CDR3aa: SANVRDRAYEQY

v_gene: TRBV6-2/TRBV6-3
j_gene: TRBJ2-7
abundance: NA
CDR3aa: ASSLSGYSYEQH

v_gene: TRBV7-9
j_gene: TRBJ2-1
abundance: NA
CDR3aa: ASSPPGGAYNEQF

v_gene: TRBV11-2
j_gene: TRBJ2-3
abundance: NA
CDR3aa: ASTLRGLDYTDTQY

v_gene: TRBV11-2
j_gene: TRBJ1-1
abundance: many
CDR3aa: ASSLYPGADREENTEAF

v_gene: TRBV15
j_gene: TRBJ2-2
abundance: NA
CDR3aa: ATRGWAGGTGELF

v_gene: TRBV6-1
j_gene: TRBJ2-2
abundance: NA
CDR3aa: ASALAGNTGELF

v_gene: TRBV28
j_gene: TRBJ1-2
abundance: NA
CDR3aa: ASSLGDSTYGYT

v_gene: TRBV11-2
j_gene: TRBJ2-7
abundance: many
CDR3aa: ASSPTIREQY

v_gene: TRBV3-1
j_gene: TRBJ2-7
abundance: NA
CDR3aa: ASSQGRLAASIYEQY

v_gene: TRBV11-2
j_gene: TRBJ1-4
abundance: many
CDR3aa: ASSREREKLF

v_gene: TRBV30
j_gene: TRBJ1-2
abundance: many
CDR3aa: AWSVRAYGYT